These 15 T cell receptor beta chains were sequenced from one sample in a study of blood T cell repertoires in COVID-19. TCRdb's copy holds only in-frame clones and misses some; the assay was immunoSEQ multiplex PCR. The sample consists of approximately 260,000 clones, around 85% of them appearing once. Material for sequencing was peripheral blood. The receptors come from a woman older than 75 with acute or convalescent COVID-19.

The chain is built from TRBV12-3 or TRBV12-4 and TRBJ1-1; 8 nucleotides line up with TRBD1. The CDR3 length is 13 residues. The junction had 3 bases not matched to a gene; V was cut back by 2 bases and J by 7 bases. Here the CDR3 DNA reads TGTGCCAGCAGTTTACCAGGGGGCAGTGAAGCTTTCTTT. It encodes CASSLPGGSEAFF.

The genes are TRBV15 and TRBJ2-2; 7 bases line up with TRBD2. Per the germline V gene, CDR1 is LNHNV and CDR2 is YYDKDF (reference sequence). V shed 0 bases, J shed 4 bases, and the junction held 5 bases outside the gene matches. The CDR3 sequence is 16 residues long. This chain's CDR3 is CATSRDWGGATGELFF. The CDR3 bases are TGTGCCACCAGCAGAGATTGGGGAGGGGCCACCGGGGAGCTGTTTTTT.

The chain recombines TRBV4-1 with TRBJ2-2; 7 bases align to TRBD2. The CDR3 covers 18 residues. V was pared by 4 bases and J by 0 bases, with 11 bases of the junction left unmatched. Germline V gene data show CDR1 as MGHRA and CDR2 as YSYEKL. The CDR3 loop reads CASSPNPGGVPNTGELFF. In nucleotides, the CDR3 is TGCGCCAGCAGCCCAAACCCGGGGGGAGTTCCGAACACCGGGGAGCTGTTTTTT.

The chain combines TRBV10-3 with TRBJ2-7, with D maybe TRBD2 (5 bases). CDR3 size: 12 residues. Germline CDR1 and CDR2: ENHRY and SYGVKD. V lost 10 bases and J 0 bases, leaving 10 bases between the germline ends. Here the CDR3 reads CASRDFSYEQYF. Here the CDR3 DNA reads TGTGCCAGCCGGGATTTCTCCTACGAGCAGTACTTC.

The chain employs TRBV6-5 and TRBJ1-2, with 7 nucleotides matching TRBD1. V lost 5 bases to trimming and J lost 8 bases; unmatched junction nucleotides: 8. Germline CDR1 reads MNHEY; CDR2 reads SVGAGI. The CDR3 contains 13 residues. The CDR3 nucleotides read TGTGCCAGCAGTAAACCAGGGGGTCGGGGCTACACCTTC. The encoded protein is CASSKPGGRGYTF.

This clone was recorded once. V is TRBV15 and J is TRBJ2-6, with 8 bases aligning to TRBD1. CDR1 and CDR2 (germline): LNHNV, YYDKDF (reference sequence). The CDR3 covers 16 residues. V lost 1 base to trimming and J lost 4 bases; unmatched junction nucleotides: 3. The CDR3 loop is CATSRGTGSGANVLTF. The CDR3 nucleotides read TGTGCCACCAGCAGAGGGACAGGGTCCGGGGCCAACGTCCTGACTTTC.

The CDR3 is CASSETGFEKLFF. CDR3 coding DNA: TGTGCCAGCAGTGAGACGGGTTTTGAAAAACTGTTTTTT. The chain is built from TRBV2 and TRBJ1-4; D unresolved. Trimming stripped 3 bases from V and 7 bases from J, with 9 bases between. Germline loops: CDR1 SNHLY, CDR2 FYNNEI. The CDR3 runs 13 residues.

The genes are TRBV2 and TRBJ1-6; 9 bases are shared with TRBD1. This CDR3 is built from 14 residues. Germline-derived CDR1 and CDR2 are SNHLY and FYNNEI. V trimming: 5 bases; J trimming: 7 bases; junction bases outside the gene matches: 3. In nucleotides, the CDR3 is TGTGCCAGCAGTCTGGACAGGGGCAATTCACCCCTCCACTTT. Encoded protein: CASSLDRGNSPLHF.

This chain links TRBV7-2 with TRBJ1-5, with 9 bases matching TRBD1. Trimming took 5 bases from V and 5 from J; bases not matched to a gene: 4. The CDR3 totals 14 residues. Germline assignment: CDR1 SGHTA and CDR2 FQGNSA. Written as DNA, the CDR3 is TGTGCCAGCAGCCCGGACAGGGGACATCAGCCCCAGCATTTT. Protein sequence: CASSPDRGHQPQHF.

The rearrangement uses TRBV27 and TRBJ1-2; weak D call: TRBD1 (5 bases). Germline CDR1 MNHEY, CDR2 SMNVEV (reference sequence). V lost 5 bases and J 8 bases, leaving 9 bases between the germline ends. This CDR3 is 11 amino acids long. CDR3 coding DNA: TGTGCCAGCAGTCCAGGGTGGGGCTACACCTTC. Translated: CASSPGWGYTF.

This chain connects TRBV12-5 to TRBJ2-3; TRBD1 might be the D (5 bases). This CDR3 contains 14 residues. Looked up from germline, CDR1 is LGHNT and CDR2 is FRNRAP. Trimming stripped 7 bases from V and 4 bases from J, with 15 bases between. The CDR3 sequence is CASVGDLVPDTQYF. The CDR3 DNA sequence: TGTGCTAGTGTAGGGGATTTGGTCCCAGATACGCAGTATTTT.

The chain joins TRBV30 to TRBJ2-5; 10 bases are a match to TRBD1. The length of the CDR3 is 13 residues. V lost 3 bases to trimming and J lost 5 bases; unmatched junction nucleotides: 3. The germline V gene has CDR1 GTSNPN and CDR2 SVGIG (reference sequence). The CDR3 here is CAWRTGGRETQYF. CDR3 bases: TGTGCCTGGAGGACAGGGGGCCGGGAGACCCAGTACTTC.

V usage is TRBV2 and J usage is TRBJ1-6; D not resolved. The CDR3 totals 12 residues. Per the germline V gene, CDR1 is SNHLY and CDR2 is FYNNEI. The V gene lost 7 bases and the J gene lost 10 bases, with 11 bases spanning the gap. The DNA for the CDR3 is TGTGCCAGCACGCCGGGGTGGTCACCCCTCCACTTT. This translates into CASTPGWSPLHF.

The rearrangement joins TRBV28 to TRBJ1-1; D possibly corresponds to TRBD1 (6 bases). V gave up 10 bases and J gave up 3 bases, with 24 bases separating them. Germline V gene data show CDR1 as MDHEN and CDR2 as SYDVKM. The CDR3 is made up of 16 amino acids. CDR3 DNA sequence: TGTGCCACCAACATAAGGAGGGGGGGCCGATACACTGAAGCTTTCTTT. Translation gives CATNIRRGGRYTEAFF.

This clone was observed a few times. CDR3 amino acids: CASKGTETGELFF. The DNA of the CDR3 is TGTGCCAGCAAGGGGACTGAAACCGGGGAGCTGTTTTTT. V gene TRBV2 combines with J gene TRBJ2-2, with D tentatively TRBD2 (6 bases). CDR3 length: 13 residues. V was cut by 7 bases and J by 5 bases, with 11 bases left in between. Germline V CDR1 and CDR2: SNHLY, FYNNEI.